The entry below gives a single TCR beta chain sequence along with its context. Antigen specificity is unknown. Three rounds of nested PCR, following a modified ARM-PCR protocol, produced the TCRbeta library. Each CDR3 protein is one row after TCRdb ran MiXCR on the multiplex PCR reads. The table shows approximately 150,000 distinct CDR3 sequences, with around 66% occurring only once. RNA was extracted from bulk tissue without any cell sorting. This sample is part of a study of tumor and adjacent non-tumor tissue in lung cancer. Overall study: There were fewer than 15 adenocarcinoma, a couple of squamous cell carcinoma and 1 small cell lung cancer cases.

CDR3 length: 13 residues. Trimming took off 6 bases at V and 8 bases at J, with 14 bases between the two ends. CDR1 is MNHNS and CDR2 is SASEGT in the germline V gene. Study-wide results and caveats: Tumor tissue had significantly higher TCR diversity than normal lung. Normal lung showed higher cumulative top 100 clone frequency than tumor. Shorter survival was associated with higher TCR diversity in tumors.

The sequencing sample was made of lung tumor tissue. The sequence came from a man in his 60s with small cell lung cancer. The gene calls are TRBV6-1 and TRBJ2-1; either TRBD1 or TRBD2 may supply D (5 bases each). CDR3 in amino acids: CASRRGLNDEQFF. The CDR3, as DNA: TGTGCCAGCAGACGGGGCCTGAACGATGAGCAGTTCTTC.